This TCR beta chain is from a study of technical replicates of blood from a few donors. V was clipped by 5 bases and J by 0 bases, with 4 bases between them. CDR1 is LNHNV, CDR2 YYDKDF, per germline (reference sequence). The CDR3 covers 12 residues. Assay: immunoSEQ multiplex PCR; the TCRdb copy retains only in-frame clones and omits some. Counted here are roughly 60,000 clones, over 85% occurring once; the ten biggest clones make up 4.8%. The sequenced sample was PBMCs. The receptor comes from a human donor in good health. Some clones in this sample may be carry-over from other donors' samples. The rearrangement links TRBV15 to TRBJ2-5; D ambiguous. CDR3 in DNA: TGTGCCACCAGCCCTAACCAAGAGACCCAGTACTTC. It is translated as CATSPNQETQYF.